This T cell receptor beta chain was retrieved from a study of preoperative IRX-2 immunotherapy in early breast cancer. TCRdb's copy holds only in-frame clones and misses some; the assay was immunoSEQ multiplex PCR. This sample has 35,000 to 50,000 clones, with less than 95% found just once. The germline V gene has CDR1 SGHVS and CDR2 FNYEAQ. Trimming removed 4 bases from V and 13 bases from J; junction bases left unmatched: 13. The CDR3 contains 14 residues. Sample treatment: preoperative locoregional IRX-2 cytokine immunotherapy. Preoperative locoregional IRX-2 cytokine immunotherapy was tested in the phase Ib source study.

The chain has TRBV7-6 and TRBJ2-1; TRBD1 matches at 7 bases. This sequence was found in a human donor with breast cancer. Sample: tumor tissue, taken after IRX-2 immunotherapy. CDR3 sequence reads: CASSSGTWTGGQFF. CDR3 nucleotides: TGTGCCAGCAGCTCGGGGACCTGGACAGGTGGACAGTTCTTC.